This T cell receptor beta chain was sequenced in a study of Ad26.COV2.S vaccination and SARS-CoV-2 variants. Study-level information: Intramuscular Ad26.COV2.S doses were given once or twice, 56 days apart.

Treatment specified: some 19 received Ad26.COV2.S at low or high dose, single or two shots; roughly 5 received placebo; per-sample allocation not given. Sample collection was performed on day 63 after the first vaccine or placebo injection. An Ad26 vector expressing Wuhan-strain SARS-CoV-2 spike constituted the vaccine. A word on this clone: Its matching antigen is unknown.

Clones were read by immunoSEQ multiplex PCR, and TCRdb kept only the in-frame ones, dropping some. The top ten hold around 4.5% of the sample, which has more than 400,000 clones, roughly 91% seen once. Study findings and constraints: Breadth, reportedly substantial, characterized the spike-specific CD8+ and CD4+ T cell responses after vaccination. Those who received the vaccine showed greater spike-specific TCR breadth than those given placebo.

The source material was peripheral blood, sampled in a trial of Ad26.COV2.S vaccine versus placebo. The TCR comes from a person aged 18-65 years who received the Ad26.COV2.S COVID-19 vaccine or a placebo.

In DNA form, the CDR3 reads TGTGCCAGCAGCTCCACTAGCGGATTTTACAATGAGCAGTTCTTC. This sequence encodes CASSSTSGFYNEQFF. This rearrangement joins TRBV7-3 to TRBJ2-1; TRBD2 aligns across 8 bases. CDR1 SGHTA and CDR2 FQGTGA come from the germline V gene. J gave up 4 bases and V 4 bases, and 6 bases lay outside the gene matches. The CDR3 contains 15 residues.